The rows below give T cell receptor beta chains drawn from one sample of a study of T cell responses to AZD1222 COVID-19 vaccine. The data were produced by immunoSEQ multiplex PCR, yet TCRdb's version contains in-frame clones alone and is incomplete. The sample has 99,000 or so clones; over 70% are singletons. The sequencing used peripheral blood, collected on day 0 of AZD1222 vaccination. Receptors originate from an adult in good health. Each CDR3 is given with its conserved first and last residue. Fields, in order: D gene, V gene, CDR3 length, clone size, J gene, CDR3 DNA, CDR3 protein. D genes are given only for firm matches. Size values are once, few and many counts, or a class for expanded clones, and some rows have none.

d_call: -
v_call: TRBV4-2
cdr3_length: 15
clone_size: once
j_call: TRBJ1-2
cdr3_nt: TGTGCCAGCAGCCAAGCGCAACAGGGTCTTTATGGCTACACCTTC
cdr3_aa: CASSQAQQGLYGYTF

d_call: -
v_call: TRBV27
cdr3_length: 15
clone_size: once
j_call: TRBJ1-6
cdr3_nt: TGTGCCAGCACTTTTCTGGGGGCAGGGAATTCACCCCTCCACTTT
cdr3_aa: CASTFLGAGNSPLHF

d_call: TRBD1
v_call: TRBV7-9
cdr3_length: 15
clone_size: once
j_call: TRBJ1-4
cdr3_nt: TGTGCCAGCAGCCAACCGACAGGGACTAATGAAAAACTGTTTTTT
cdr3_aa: CASSQPTGTNEKLFF

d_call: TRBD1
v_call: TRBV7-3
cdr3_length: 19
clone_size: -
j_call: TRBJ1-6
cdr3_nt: TGTGCCAGCGGGCCATACGATAACCGGGACAGGGAAAGGGATTCACCCCTCCACTTT
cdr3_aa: CASGPYDNRDRERDSPLHF

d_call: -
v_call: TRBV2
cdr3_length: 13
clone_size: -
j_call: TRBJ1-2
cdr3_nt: TGTGCCAGCAACCGACCGGAGGTCTATGGCTACACCTTC
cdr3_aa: CASNRPEVYGYTF

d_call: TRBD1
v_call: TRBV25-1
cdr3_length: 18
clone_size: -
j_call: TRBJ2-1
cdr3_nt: TGTGCCAGCAGTGAAGGGGTCCCGGACAGGGAAAAATACAATGAGCAGTTCTTC
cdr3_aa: CASSEGVPDREKYNEQFF

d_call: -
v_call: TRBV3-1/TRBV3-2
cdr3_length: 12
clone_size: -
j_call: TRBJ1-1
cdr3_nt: TGTGCCAGCAGCCAAGAAAAGACTGAAGCTTTCTTT
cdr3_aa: CASSQEKTEAFF

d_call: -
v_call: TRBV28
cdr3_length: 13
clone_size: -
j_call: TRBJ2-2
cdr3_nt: TGTGCCAGCAGTTTAAGTAACACCGGGGAGCTGTTTTTT
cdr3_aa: CASSLSNTGELFF

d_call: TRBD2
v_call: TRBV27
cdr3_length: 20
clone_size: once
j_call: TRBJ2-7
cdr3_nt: TGTGCCAGCAGTCTCCGGTCTGGGACTAGCGGGAGGGCCGGGTCCTACGAGCAGTACTTC
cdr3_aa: CASSLRSGTSGRAGSYEQYF

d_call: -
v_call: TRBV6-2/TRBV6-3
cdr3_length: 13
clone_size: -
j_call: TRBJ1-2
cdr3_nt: TGTGCCAGCAGTTACTCCCCGCAATATGGCTACACCTTC
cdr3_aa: CASSYSPQYGYTF

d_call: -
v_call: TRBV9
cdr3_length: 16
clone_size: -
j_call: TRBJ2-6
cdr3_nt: TGTGCCAGCAGCCAGTCAAAGGGGACGGTGGCCAACGTCCTGACTTTC
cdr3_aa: CASSQSKGTVANVLTF

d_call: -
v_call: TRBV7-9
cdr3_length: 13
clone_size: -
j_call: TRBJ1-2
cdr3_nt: TGTGCCAGCAGCTTAGGGGGGCGAAGGGGCTACACCTTC
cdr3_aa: CASSLGGRRGYTF

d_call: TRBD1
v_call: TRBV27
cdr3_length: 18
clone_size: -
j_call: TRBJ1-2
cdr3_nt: TGTGCCAGCAGTTTAAAAATGGGACAGGGAAGCCGGAGCTATGGCTACACCTTC
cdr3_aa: CASSLKMGQGSRSYGYTF

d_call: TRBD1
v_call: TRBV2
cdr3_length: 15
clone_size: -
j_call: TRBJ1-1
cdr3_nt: TGTGCCAGCAGGAAGGGGACAGGGGCTTATCGACCAGCTTTCTTT
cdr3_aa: CASRKGTGAYRPAFF

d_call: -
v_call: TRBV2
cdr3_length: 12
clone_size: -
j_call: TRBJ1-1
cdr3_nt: TGTGCCAGCAGGGACACGAACACTGAAGCTTTCTTT
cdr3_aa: CASRDTNTEAFF

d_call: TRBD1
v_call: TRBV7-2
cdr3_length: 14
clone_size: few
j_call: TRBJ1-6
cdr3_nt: TGTGCCAGCAGCTTAGGAGGGGGCAGGTCACCCCTCCACTTT
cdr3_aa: CASSLGGGRSPLHF

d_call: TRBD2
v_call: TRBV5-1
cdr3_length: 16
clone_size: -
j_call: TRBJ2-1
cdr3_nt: TGCGCCAGCAGCTTGGCCCCTAGCGGCTCCTACAATGAGCAGTTCTTC
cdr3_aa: CASSLAPSGSYNEQFF